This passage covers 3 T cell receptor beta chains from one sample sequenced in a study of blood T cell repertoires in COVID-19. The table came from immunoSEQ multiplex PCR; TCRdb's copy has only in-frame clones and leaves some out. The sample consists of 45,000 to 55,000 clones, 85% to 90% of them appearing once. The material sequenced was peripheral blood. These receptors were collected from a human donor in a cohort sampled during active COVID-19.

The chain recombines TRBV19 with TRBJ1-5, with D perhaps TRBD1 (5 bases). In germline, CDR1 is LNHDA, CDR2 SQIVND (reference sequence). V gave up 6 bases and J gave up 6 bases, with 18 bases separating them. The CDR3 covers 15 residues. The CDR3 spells CASSMEGGGGQPQHF. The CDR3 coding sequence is TGTGCCAGTAGCATGGAAGGTGGGGGAGGTCAGCCCCAGCATTTT.

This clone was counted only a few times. CDR3 amino acids: CASSLARDKYFTSGANVLTF. The DNA of the CDR3 is TGTGCCAGCAGCCTGGCGAGGGACAAATACTTCACCTCTGGGGCCAACGTCCTGACTTTC. The gene calls are TRBV5-4 and TRBJ2-6; weak D call: TRBD1 (6 bases). The CDR3 contains 20 residues. V lost 4 bases and J lost 0, with 23 bases in between. Looked up from germline, CDR1 is SGHNT and CDR2 is YYREEE (reference sequence).

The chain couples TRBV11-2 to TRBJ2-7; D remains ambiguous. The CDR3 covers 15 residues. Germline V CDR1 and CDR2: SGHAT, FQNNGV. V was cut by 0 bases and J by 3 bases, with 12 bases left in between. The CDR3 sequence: CASSLDKATDYEQYF. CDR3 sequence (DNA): TGTGCCAGCAGCTTAGACAAAGCGACGGACTACGAGCAGTACTTC.